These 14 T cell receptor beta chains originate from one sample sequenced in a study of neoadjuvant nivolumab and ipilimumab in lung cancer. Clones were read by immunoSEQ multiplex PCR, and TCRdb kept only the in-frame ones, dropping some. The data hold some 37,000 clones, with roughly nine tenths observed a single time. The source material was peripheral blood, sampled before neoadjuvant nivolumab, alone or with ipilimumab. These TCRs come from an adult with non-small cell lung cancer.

The CDR3 DNA sequence: TGCAGCGTTGAAATTACAGGGGAGGGCGAGCAGTACTTC. It yields the protein CSVEITGEGEQYF. The rearrangement uses TRBV29-1 and TRBJ2-7; D may match TRBD1 or TRBD2 (7 bases each). Trimming left V 2 bases short and J 6 bases short, with 14 bases between. There are 13 residues in the CDR3. Per the germline V gene, CDR1 is SQVTM and CDR2 is ANQGSEA.

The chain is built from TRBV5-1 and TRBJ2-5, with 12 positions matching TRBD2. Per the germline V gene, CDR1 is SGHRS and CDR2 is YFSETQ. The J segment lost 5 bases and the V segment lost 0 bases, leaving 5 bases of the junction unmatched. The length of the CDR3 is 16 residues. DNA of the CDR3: TGCGCCAGCAGCTTGGGGACTAGCGGGGTTGGGGAGACCCAGTACTTC. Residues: CASSLGTSGVGETQYF.

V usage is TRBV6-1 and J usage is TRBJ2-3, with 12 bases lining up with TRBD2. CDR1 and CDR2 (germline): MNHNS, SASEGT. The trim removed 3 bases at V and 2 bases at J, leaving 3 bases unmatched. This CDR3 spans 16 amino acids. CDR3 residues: CASSELAGGLTDTQYF. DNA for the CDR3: TGTGCCAGCAGTGAGCTAGCGGGAGGGCTCACAGATACGCAGTATTTT.

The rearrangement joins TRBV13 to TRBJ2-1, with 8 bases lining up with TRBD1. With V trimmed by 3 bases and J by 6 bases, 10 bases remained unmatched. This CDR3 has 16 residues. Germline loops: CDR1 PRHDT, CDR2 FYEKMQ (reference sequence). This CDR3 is CASSFLQGGRSNEQFF. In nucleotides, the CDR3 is TGTGCCAGCAGCTTCCTACAGGGGGGTCGCAGCAATGAGCAGTTCTTC.

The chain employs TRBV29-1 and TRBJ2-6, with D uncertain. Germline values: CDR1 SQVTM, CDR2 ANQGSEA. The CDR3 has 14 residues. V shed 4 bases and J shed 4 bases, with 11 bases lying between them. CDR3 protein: CSVGDYSGANVLTF. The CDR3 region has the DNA TGCAGCGTTGGGGATTACTCCGGGGCCAACGTCCTGACTTTC.

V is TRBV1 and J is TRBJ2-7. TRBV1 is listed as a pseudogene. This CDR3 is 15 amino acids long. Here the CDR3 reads CTSSSGPSNLDEQYF. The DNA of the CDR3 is TGCACCAGCAGCTCGGGACCTAGCAACCTCGACGAGCAGTACTTC.

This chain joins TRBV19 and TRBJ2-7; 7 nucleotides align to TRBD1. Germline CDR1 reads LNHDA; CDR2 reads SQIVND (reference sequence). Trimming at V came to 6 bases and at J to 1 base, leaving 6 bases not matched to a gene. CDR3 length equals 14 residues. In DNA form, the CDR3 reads TGTGCCAGTAGACCGGGACAGAATTCCTACGAGCAGTACTTC. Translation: CASRPGQNSYEQYF.

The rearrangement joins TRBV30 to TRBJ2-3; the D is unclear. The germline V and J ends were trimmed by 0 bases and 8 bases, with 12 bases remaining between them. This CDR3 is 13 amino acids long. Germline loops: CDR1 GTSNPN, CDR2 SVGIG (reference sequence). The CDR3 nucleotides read TGTGCCTGGAGTGTAACTAAGGCAGCTACGCAGTATTTT. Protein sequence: CAWSVTKAATQYF.

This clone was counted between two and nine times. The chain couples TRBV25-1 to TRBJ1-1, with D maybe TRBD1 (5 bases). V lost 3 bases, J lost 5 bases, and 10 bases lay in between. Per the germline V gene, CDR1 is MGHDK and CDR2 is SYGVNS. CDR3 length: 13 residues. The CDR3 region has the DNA TGTGCCAGCAGTGATCAGGGTGGGACTGAAGCTTTCTTT. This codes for CASSDQGGTEAFF.

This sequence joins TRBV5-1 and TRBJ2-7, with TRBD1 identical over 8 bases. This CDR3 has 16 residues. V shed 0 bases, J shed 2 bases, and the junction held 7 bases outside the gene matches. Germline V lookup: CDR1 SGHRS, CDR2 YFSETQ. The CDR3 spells CASSLGETGETYEQYF. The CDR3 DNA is TGCGCCAGCAGCTTGGGTGAGACAGGGGAGACCTACGAGCAGTACTTC.

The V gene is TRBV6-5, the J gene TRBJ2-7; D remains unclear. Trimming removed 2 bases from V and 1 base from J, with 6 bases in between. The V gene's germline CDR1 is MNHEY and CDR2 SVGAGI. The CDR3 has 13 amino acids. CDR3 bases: TGTGCCAGCAGTTACCAGTTTTCCTACGAGCAGTACTTC. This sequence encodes CASSYQFSYEQYF.

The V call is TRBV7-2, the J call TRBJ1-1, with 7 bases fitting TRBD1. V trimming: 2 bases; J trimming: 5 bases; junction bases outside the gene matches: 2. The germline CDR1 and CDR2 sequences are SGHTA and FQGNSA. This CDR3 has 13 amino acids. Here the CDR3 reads CASSLTTGTEAFF. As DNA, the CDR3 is TGTGCCAGCAGCTTAACGACAGGGACTGAAGCTTTCTTT.

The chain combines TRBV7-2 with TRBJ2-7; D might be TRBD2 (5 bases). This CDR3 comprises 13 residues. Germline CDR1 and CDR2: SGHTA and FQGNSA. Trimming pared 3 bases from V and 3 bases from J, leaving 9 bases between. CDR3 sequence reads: CASSFGRGYEQYF. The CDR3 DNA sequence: TGTGCCAGCAGCTTTGGTCGGGGCTACGAGCAGTACTTC.

The chain's CDR3 is CASSLAGFYEQYF. CDR3 sequence (DNA): TGTGCCAGCAGCTTAGCGGGATTCTACGAGCAGTACTTC. The V gene is TRBV11-2, the J gene TRBJ2-7, with a tentative D call TRBD2 (5 bases). This CDR3 is built from 13 residues. Trimming pared 1 base from V and 3 bases from J, leaving 7 bases between. From germline, CDR1 is SGHAT and CDR2 FQNNGV.